This T cell receptor beta chain was obtained from a study of blood T cells in healthy people across ages. Points from the study as a whole: PBMCs were not sorted, which prevented a conclusive comparison of naive versus antigen-experienced cells.

It was with a sample-barcoded 5' primer and a J-beta primer mix that a second PCR of roughly 7 to 12 cycles was run. TCRdb itself ran the 5' RACE reads through MiXCR, one entry per CDR3 protein. The data show more than 650,000 distinct CDR3 sequences, roughly 24% seen once. The ends lost 3 bases at V and 7 bases at J; junction bases unmatched: 6. The CDR3 totals 15 residues. Germline CDR1 SGHKS, CDR2 YYEKEE (reference sequence). In this sample, this clonotype turned up a few times. Its antigen is still unknown. Another study also made use of these data, one on T cells of mothers and their children. That work adds: cDNA was made from all extracted RNA, around 1.6 ug per 15 ul. Overlap ran slightly, non-significantly higher for related than unrelated mother-child pairs.

The sequencing sample was made of blood. The chain uses TRBV5-5 and TRBJ2-2; 10 bases agree with TRBD1. The clonotype comes from a boy younger than 18 in good health. For the CDR3, the DNA is TGTGCCAGCAGCTCCGGGACAGGGGCTGTCGGGGAGCTGTTTTTT. This sequence encodes CASSSGTGAVGELFF.